The 9 T cell receptor beta chains presented below share a single source sample, sequenced in a study of monozygotic twins with inflammatory bowel disease. After re-calling the 5' RACE reads, TCRdb lists one entry per CDR3 protein, DNA absent. Its listing shows roughly 160,000 distinct CDR3 sequences. Sequencing input: blood. Receptors originate from a human donor with ulcerative colitis or Crohn's disease, or a healthy co-twin of an affected twin (not recorded which).

V usage is TRBV6-5 and J usage is TRBJ2-7; the TRBD1 assignment by TCRdb is unverifiable without DNA. Per the germline V gene, CDR1 is MNHEY and CDR2 is SVGAGI. This CDR3 contains 15 residues. The CDR3 is CASSTSGQGSYEQYF.

The genes are TRBV4-3 and TRBJ2-1; there is no DNA to check the TCRdb D call of TRBD2. The CDR3 is 16 amino acids. Germline V gene lookup returns CDR1 LGHNA and CDR2 YSLEER. This chain's CDR3 is CASSQVSGPLYNEQFF.

The V and J genes are TRBV20-1 and TRBJ1-3; TCRdb designates TRBD1, a call that cannot be tested without DNA. This CDR3 is built from 16 residues. Per the germline V gene, CDR1 is DFQATT and CDR2 is SNEGSKA (reference sequence). CDR3 in amino acids: CSARPSSGTLGNTIYF.

J is TRBJ2-7 and V is TRBV27; there is no DNA to check the TCRdb D call of TRBD1. The length of the CDR3 is 12 residues. CDR1 and CDR2 from the germline V gene are MNHEY and SMNVEV (reference sequence). The CDR3 is CASSAQGGEQYF.

The chain uses TRBV7-9 and TRBJ2-5; the TCRdb call, TRBD1, lacks DNA for checking. The germline gives CDR1 SEHNR, CDR2 FQNEAQ (reference sequence). The CDR3 is 14 residues long. The CDR3 reads CASSSGQGQETQYF.

The gene calls are TRBV20-1 and TRBJ1-3. CDR1 DFQATT and CDR2 SNEGSKA come from the germline V gene (reference sequence). This CDR3 comprises 17 residues. CDR3 in amino acids: CSARPSGGQGSGNTIYF.

The rearrangement links TRBV27 to TRBJ1-2; there is no DNA to check the TCRdb D call of TRBD1. From germline, CDR1 is MNHEY and CDR2 SMNVEV (reference sequence). CDR3 length: 14 amino acids. The chain's CDR3 is CASSWGQGDYGYTF.

V usage is TRBV15 and J usage is TRBJ1-4; TCRdb's D gene call, TRBD1, goes unchecked for lack of DNA. Germline CDR1 reads LNHNV; CDR2 reads YYDKDF (reference sequence). This CDR3 comprises 17 residues. The CDR3 loop reads CATSRGSTGQHNEKLFF. The variable domain in full, completed from reference TRBV15 and TRBJ1-4, reads DAMVIQNPRYQVTQFGKPVTLSCSQTLNHNVMYWYQQKSSQAPKLLFHYYDKDFNNEADTPDNFQSRRPNTSFCFLDIRSPGLGDTAMYLCATSRGSTGQHNEKLFFGSGTQLSVL.

This sequence joins TRBV12-3 or TRBV12-4 and TRBJ1-2; TCRdb's D call, TRBD1, is unchecked because there is no DNA. This CDR3 comprises 11 residues. The chain's CDR3 is CASEGTRGYTF.